These T cell receptor beta chains were read from a single sample in a study of cytomegalovirus exposure and HLA in healthy donors. This table comes from immunoSEQ multiplex PCR, and its TCRdb copy is limited to in-frame clones, with some not included. The profile shows tens of thousands of clones, approximately 96% of them singletons. The sequenced sample consisted of PBMCs. The receptors were gathered from a young man in good health and CMV-seronegative. CDR3s include the opening cysteine and the closing phenylalanine or tryptophan. A D gene is named only where the DNA matches it firmly. Some rows mark clone size as missing; the rest say once, few, many or name a class of expanded clone.

abundance	j_gene	v_gene	d_gene	CDR3nt	CDR3aa
few	TRBJ2-1	TRBV20-1	TRBD1	TGCAGTGCGGGCGACAGGGATGAGCAGTTCTTC	CSAGDRDEQFF
-	TRBJ2-5	TRBV6-5	TRBD1	TGTGCCAGCAGTTACCACCTAGACAGGGGTAAAGAGACCCAGTACTTC	CASSYHLDRGKETQYF
once	TRBJ2-4	TRBV6-5	-	TGTGCCAGCAGTTCCACAGATCTAGCCAAAAACATTCAGTACTTC	CASSSTDLAKNIQYF
once	TRBJ1-3	TRBV29-1	TRBD1	TGCAGCGTTGCCCCCGCCACAGGGGACTCTGGAAACACCATATATTTT	CSVAPATGDSGNTIYF
-	TRBJ2-1	TRBV7-9	-	TGTGCCAGCAGCTTAGGGGGCTGGTACAATGAGCAGTTCTTC	CASSLGGWYNEQFF
-	TRBJ2-7	TRBV29-1	-	TGCAGCGTTGAAGGCGATGGCTACGAGCAGTACTTC	CSVEGDGYEQYF
-	TRBJ1-2	TRBV5-6	-	TGTGCCAGCAGCTTGGGCGGGGACGGATTCGATTATGGCTACACCTTC	CASSLGGDGFDYGYTF
-	TRBJ1-4	TRBV9	TRBD1	TGTGCCAGCAGCGTGACAGGGGCGGGTGAAAAACTGTTTTTT	CASSVTGAGEKLFF
once	TRBJ1-1	TRBV5-5	-	TGTGCCAGCAGCGATGAACAGGGCTACACTGAAGCTTTCTTT	CASSDEQGYTEAFF
-	TRBJ2-2	TRBV28	-	TGTGCCAGCAGCTTTAATAGTTTACAGGGACGCACCGGGGAGCTGTTTTTT	CASSFNSLQGRTGELFF
-	TRBJ1-3	TRBV5-1	-	TGCGCCAGCAGCTTGGGGAGAACCGGAAACACCATATATTTT	CASSLGRTGNTIYF
-	TRBJ2-6	TRBV28	TRBD1	TGTGCCAGCAGTTTACAAGACAGGGGACCCAACGTCCTGACTTTC	CASSLQDRGPNVLTF
-	TRBJ1-1	TRBV7-2	-	TGTGCCAGCAGCTTATTGAGGTACACTGAAGCTTTCTTT	CASSLLRYTEAFF
-	TRBJ1-4	TRBV5-8	TRBD1	TGTGCCAGCAGCTGGGACAGGGATTCAACTAATGAAAAACTGTTTTTT	CASSWDRDSTNEKLFF
-	TRBJ1-2	TRBV30	-	TGTGTGGTAGTGCCACAGGGAAAGTATGGCTACACCTTC	CVVVPQGKYGYTF
-	TRBJ1-1	TRBV7-9	-	TGTGCCAGCAGCCGTACAATGGACACTGAAGCTTTCTTT	CASSRTMDTEAFF
-	TRBJ1-2	TRBV6-1	-	TGTGCCAGCAGTGGCAGGTATACCTATGGCTACACCTTC	CASSGRYTYGYTF
-	TRBJ2-1	TRBV5-1	TRBD2	TGCGCCAGCAATATACGTAGCGGGGGTAATGAGCAGTTCTTC	CASNIRSGGNEQFF
-	TRBJ2-7	TRBV5-8	TRBD2	TGTGCCAGCAGCTTGGATAGACCCCCTATCGGGGGGTCCGCCTACGAGCAGTACTTC	CASSLDRPPIGGSAYEQYF
-	TRBJ1-5	TRBV28	-	TGTGCCAGCAGTTGGGATCCTACAGGGAGTGGTCAGCCCCAGCATTTT	CASSWDPTGSGQPQHF
-	TRBJ2-7	TRBV5-1	-	TGCGCCAGCAGCCTGTATGGACAGTCCTACGAGCAGTACTTC	CASSLYGQSYEQYF
-	TRBJ1-5	TRBV28	TRBD1	TGTGCCAGCGCTTGGACAGGGAGAAGGCAGCCCCAGCATTTT	CASAWTGRRQPQHF
-	TRBJ1-1	TRBV9	-	TGTGCCAGCAGCGTAGGCGGAGGAAATGAAGCTTTCTTT	CASSVGGGNEAFF
-	TRBJ2-4	TRBV27	-	TGTGCCAGCAGTCCCCGACAGGTAGCCAAAAACATTCAGTACTTC	CASSPRQVAKNIQYF
-	TRBJ2-7	TRBV28	-	TGTGCCAGCAGGGAGACAGGCGCCTACGAGCAGTACTTC	CASRETGAYEQYF
-	TRBJ1-1	TRBV14	-	TGTGCCAGCAGCCTAGGACAGTCGAACACTGAAGCTTTCTTT	CASSLGQSNTEAFF
-	TRBJ2-7	TRBV5-4	TRBD2	TGTGCCAGCAGCTGGGGGGGGTCCTACGAGCAGTACTTC	CASSWGGSYEQYF
-	TRBJ2-2	TRBV9	-	TGTGCCAGCAGCCCCCACACGGGAACCGGGGAGCTGTTTTTT	CASSPHTGTGELFF